This is a list of T cell receptor beta chains from one sample in a study of blood T cell repertoires in COVID-19. Profiled with immunoSEQ multiplex PCR; TCRdb holds only in-frame clones, not every one. Counted here are about 300,000 clones, over 75% occurring once; the ten biggest clones make up just under 9.5%. Sample: peripheral blood. Receptor source: a man between 18 and 29 years old with active or convalescent COVID-19. Both conserved end residues are part of each CDR3. The order of the fields is D gene, V gene, J gene, clone size, CDR3 protein, CDR3 DNA. D genes are given only for firm matches. Clone size is not always given. Where it is, it says once, few, many or a class for expanded clones.

NA,TRBV3-1/TRBV3-2,TRBJ1-1,NA,CASSQPGGGRRATEAFF,TGTGCCAGCAGCCAACCCGGTGGAGGGCGCAGGGCCACTGAAGCTTTCTTT
NA,TRBV5-1,TRBJ2-6,few,CASSWVTGSGANVLTF,TGCGCCAGCAGCTGGGTGACAGGCTCTGGGGCCAACGTCCTGACTTTC
NA,TRBV19,TRBJ1-1,NA,CASSKVSGLTEAFF,TGTGCCAGTAGTAAGGTTTCAGGCCTAACTGAAGCTTTCTTT
NA,TRBV5-6,TRBJ2-2,NA,CASSSLVTGELFF,TGTGCCAGCAGCTCACTCGTCACCGGGGAGCTGTTTTTT
TRBD2,TRBV5-4,TRBJ2-7,NA,CASSPWTSGGYEQYF,TGTGCCAGCAGCCCATGGACTAGCGGGGGGTACGAGCAGTACTTC
NA,TRBV7-3,TRBJ1-6,NA,CASQLRKSNNSPLHF,TGTGCCAGCCAGTTGAGGAAATCGAATAATTCACCCCTCCACTTT
TRBD1,TRBV6-6,TRBJ2-5,NA,CASSYSSNRGETQYF,TGTGCCAGCAGTTACTCGTCCAACAGGGGAGAGACCCAGTACTTC
NA,TRBV4-1,TRBJ1-1,NA,CASSQKQGTEPMNTEAFF,TGCGCCAGCAGCCAGAAACAGGGCACTGAACCCATGAACACTGAAGCTTTCTTT
NA,TRBV6-5,TRBJ1-2,NA,CASSGRRTVNYGYTF,TGTGCCAGCAGCGGCCGCCGGACAGTTAACTATGGCTACACCTTC
TRBD2,TRBV2,TRBJ2-7,NA,CASSEALAGDYEQYF,TGTGCCAGCAGTGAAGCGCTAGCGGGGGACTACGAGCAGTACTTC
NA,TRBV24-1,TRBJ2-3,NA,CATREGGAGDTQYF,TGTGCCACCAGAGAAGGGGGGGCGGGAGATACGCAGTATTTT
NA,TRBV2,TRBJ1-2,NA,CASPAGVGYTF,TGTGCCAGCCCTGCGGGGGTTGGCTACACCTTC
TRBD2,TRBV12-5,TRBJ2-5,NA,CASGLGLAGVGGETQYF,TGTGCTAGTGGCCTTGGGTTAGCGGGGGTAGGGGGAGAGACCCAGTACTTC
NA,TRBV11-3,TRBJ2-1,NA,CASSLDQYNEQFF,TGTGCCAGCAGCTTAGATCAATACAATGAGCAGTTCTTC
TRBD1,TRBV7-9,TRBJ1-2,few,CASSRDRVGYGYTF,TGTGCCAGCAGCCGGGACAGGGTAGGGTATGGCTACACCTTC
NA,TRBV7-3,TRBJ2-5,NA,CASSSTPQETQYF,TGTGCCAGCAGCTCGACACCTCAAGAGACCCAGTACTTC
NA,TRBV3-1/TRBV3-2,TRBJ1-2,NA,CASSQDPGQFYGYTF,TGTGCCAGCAGCCAAGATCCTGGACAGTTCTATGGCTACACCTTC
NA,TRBV25-1,TRBJ2-3,NA,CASSESGKTDTQYF,TGTGCCAGCAGTGAATCCGGGAAAACAGATACGCAGTATTTT
NA,TRBV27,TRBJ1-1,NA,CASSPTGTGEAFF,TGTGCCAGCAGTCCTACAGGGACCGGTGAAGCTTTCTTT
NA,TRBV2,TRBJ2-7,once,CASSEFLPSSYEQYF,TGTGCCAGCAGTGAATTTCTTCCTAGCTCCTACGAGCAGTACTTC
NA,TRBV5-1,TRBJ2-2,NA,CASSTLQGTGELFF,TGCGCCAGCAGCACCTTACAGGGAACCGGGGAGCTGTTTTTT
NA,TRBV21-1,TRBJ2-2,NA,CASSKERTGPTLVPPNTGELFF,TGTGCCAGCAGCAAAGAGAGAACAGGGCCCACCTTGGTCCCACCGAACACCGGGGAGCTGTTTTTT
TRBD1,TRBV12-3/TRBV12-4,TRBJ1-2,NA,CALSGQGSPGYTF,TGTGCACTATCGGGACAGGGCTCGCCTGGCTACACCTTC
NA,TRBV7-8,TRBJ1-1,NA,CASSLRGENTEAFF,TGTGCCAGCAGCTTGCGGGGGGAGAACACTGAAGCTTTCTTT
NA,TRBV5-1,TRBJ2-7,NA,CASSLGTASYEQYF,TGCGCCAGCAGCTTGGGGACAGCGTCCTACGAGCAGTACTTC
TRBD2,TRBV4-3,TRBJ2-7,NA,CASSPTGGGLDEQYF,TGCGCCAGCAGTCCAACGGGAGGGGGGCTTGACGAGCAGTACTTC
NA,TRBV5-1,TRBJ1-1,few,CASSLMERNTEAFF,TGCGCCAGCAGCTTGATGGAGAGGAACACTGAAGCTTTCTTT
NA,TRBV5-8,TRBJ2-3,NA,CASGWGRATDTQYF,TGTGCCAGCGGGTGGGGGCGGGCCACAGATACGCAGTATTTT
NA,TRBV27,TRBJ1-6,NA,CASSPQGGPYNSPLHF,TGTGCCAGCAGCCCCCAGGGAGGGCCGTATAATTCACCCCTCCACTTT
TRBD2,TRBV5-1,TRBJ2-5,NA,CASSSRDPLAGAPETQYF,TGCGCCAGCAGCTCGCGGGATCCCCTAGCGGGGGCCCCAGAGACCCAGTACTTC
NA,TRBV19,TRBJ1-2,NA,CATFGGVYGYTF,TGTGCCACCTTTGGAGGGGTCTATGGCTACACCTTC
NA,TRBV10-3,TRBJ1-6,NA,CAISETGLDSPLHF,TGTGCCATCAGCGAAACAGGGTTGGATTCACCCCTCCACTTT
NA,TRBV19,TRBJ1-5,NA,CASSTDSLYQPQHF,TGTGCCAGTAGTACGGACAGTTTATATCAGCCCCAGCATTTT
NA,TRBV5-1,TRBJ1-1,NA,CASSLEPVNTEAFF,TGCGCCAGCAGCTTGGAGCCGGTAAACACTGAAGCTTTCTTT
NA,TRBV12-3/TRBV12-4,TRBJ1-4,few,CASTTGPNEKLFF,TGTGCCAGCACGACAGGCCCTAATGAAAAACTGTTTTTT
NA,TRBV2,TRBJ1-1,few,CASTPLGRQNTEAFF,TGTGCCAGCACCCCACTAGGGCGTCAGAACACTGAAGCTTTCTTT
TRBD1,TRBV3-1/TRBV3-2,TRBJ2-3,NA,CASSQGTGGLDTQYF,TGTGCCAGCAGCCAAGGGACAGGAGGTTTAGATACGCAGTATTTT
NA,TRBV9,TRBJ2-2,NA,CASSGRGGDSVSPNTGELFF,TGTGCCAGCAGCGGTAGAGGAGGGGATTCGGTATCACCTAATACCGGGGAGCTGTTTTTT
TRBD2,TRBV5-4,TRBJ2-2,NA,CASSLAGLAGGLNTGELFF,TGTGCCAGCAGCTTGGCCGGTCTAGCGGGGGGCCTAAACACCGGGGAGCTGTTTTTT
NA,TRBV3-1/TRBV3-2,TRBJ2-7,NA,CASSYALASEQYF,TGTGCCAGCAGTTACGCCCTAGCATCCGAGCAGTACTTC
NA,TRBV21-1,TRBJ1-2,NA,CASSKEGGTNYGYTF,TGTGCCAGCAGCAAAGAAGGCGGAACTAACTATGGCTACACCTTC
NA,TRBV6-2/TRBV6-3,TRBJ2-1,NA,CASSYEGAGVWDEQFF,TGTGCCAGCAGTTACGAAGGGGCAGGGGTTTGGGATGAGCAGTTCTTC
NA,TRBV4-2,TRBJ1-3,NA,CASSQDQDSSGNTIYF,TGTGCCAGCAGCCAAGATCAGGACAGCTCTGGAAACACCATATATTTT
NA,TRBV7-9,TRBJ1-2,NA,CASSLEEGKANYGYTF,TGTGCCAGCAGCTTAGAGGAGGGAAAAGCTAACTATGGCTACACCTTC
NA,TRBV5-1,TRBJ2-2,NA,CASSLVGGPGELFF,TGCGCCAGCAGCTTGGTTGGAGGGCCCGGGGAGCTGTTTTTT
NA,TRBV3-1/TRBV3-2,TRBJ2-7,NA,CASSLQYF,TGTGCCAGCAGCCTACAGTACTTC